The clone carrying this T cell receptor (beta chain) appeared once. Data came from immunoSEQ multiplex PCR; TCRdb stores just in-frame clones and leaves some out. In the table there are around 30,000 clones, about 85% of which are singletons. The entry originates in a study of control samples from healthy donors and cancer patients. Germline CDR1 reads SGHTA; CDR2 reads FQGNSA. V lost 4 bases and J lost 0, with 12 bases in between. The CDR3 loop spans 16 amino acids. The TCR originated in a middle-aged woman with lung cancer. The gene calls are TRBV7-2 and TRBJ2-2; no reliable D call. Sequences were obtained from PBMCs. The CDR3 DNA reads TGTGCCAGCAGCTCCGGAGACCCCGCGAACACCGGGGAGCTGTTTTTT. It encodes CASSSGDPANTGELFF.